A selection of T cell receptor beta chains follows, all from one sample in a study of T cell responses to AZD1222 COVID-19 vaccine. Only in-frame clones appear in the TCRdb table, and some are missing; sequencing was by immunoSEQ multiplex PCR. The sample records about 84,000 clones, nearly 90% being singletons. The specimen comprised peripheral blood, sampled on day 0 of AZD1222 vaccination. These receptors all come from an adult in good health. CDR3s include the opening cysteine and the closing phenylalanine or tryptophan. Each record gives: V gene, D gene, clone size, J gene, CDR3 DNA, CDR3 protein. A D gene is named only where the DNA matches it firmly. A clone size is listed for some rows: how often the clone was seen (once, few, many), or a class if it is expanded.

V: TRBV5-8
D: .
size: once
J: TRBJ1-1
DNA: TGTGCCAGCAGCGCCAGGGGCTGGGACACTGAAGCTTTCTTT
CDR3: CASSARGWDTEAFF

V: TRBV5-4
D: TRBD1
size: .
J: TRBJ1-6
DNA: TGTGCCAGCAGTTTGGACAGGGGGCAGTCACCCCTCCACTTT
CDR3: CASSLDRGQSPLHF

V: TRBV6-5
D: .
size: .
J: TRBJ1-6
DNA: TGTGCCAGCACTTACGGTTCTGGGTCCGGGGGTTCACCCCTCCACTTT
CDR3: CASTYGSGSGGSPLHF

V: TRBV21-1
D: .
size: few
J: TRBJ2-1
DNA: TGTGCCAGCAGCACTCCCCGGAGGACCGTAGTCCATGAGCAGTTCTTC
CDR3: CASSTPRRTVVHEQFF

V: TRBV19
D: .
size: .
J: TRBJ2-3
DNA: TGTGCCAGTAGTATAAGGGCCTTAGATTCTAGCACAGATACGCAGTATTTT
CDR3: CASSIRALDSSTDTQYF

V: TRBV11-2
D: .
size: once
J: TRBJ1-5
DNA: TGTGCCAGCAGCTACAAGACCGATCAGCCCCAGCATTTT
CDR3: CASSYKTDQPQHF

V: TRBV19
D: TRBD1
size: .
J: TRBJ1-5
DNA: TGTGCCAGTAGTATGGGACAGGGGGGCAATCAGCCCCAGCATTTT
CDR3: CASSMGQGGNQPQHF

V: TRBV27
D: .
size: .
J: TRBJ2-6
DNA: TGTGCCAGCAGACAGGGTGGGACCGGGGCCAACGTCCTGACTTTC
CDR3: CASRQGGTGANVLTF

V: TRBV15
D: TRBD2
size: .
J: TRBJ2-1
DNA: TGTGCCACCAGCAGGGCTAGCGGGTTTTACAATGAGCAGTTCTTC
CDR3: CATSRASGFYNEQFF

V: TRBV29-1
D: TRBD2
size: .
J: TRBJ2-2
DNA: TGCAGCGCCCCCATCGGGGGGACTGCGAACACCGGGGAGCTGTTTTTT
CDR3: CSAPIGGTANTGELFF

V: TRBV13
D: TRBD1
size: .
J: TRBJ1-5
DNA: TGTGCCAGCAGCTTAGGGGACAGGGACAATCAGCCCCAGCATTTT
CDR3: CASSLGDRDNQPQHF

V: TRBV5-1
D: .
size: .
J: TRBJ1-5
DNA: TGCGCCAGCAGCCACGGGGCGAATCAGCCCCAGCATTTT
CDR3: CASSHGANQPQHF

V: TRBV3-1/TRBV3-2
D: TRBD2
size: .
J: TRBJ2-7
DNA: TGTGCCAGCAGCCAAATCTTGGGACTAGCGGGAGGTGGGGAGCAGTACTTC
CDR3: CASSQILGLAGGGEQYF

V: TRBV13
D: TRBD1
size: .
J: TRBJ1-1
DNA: TGTGCCAGCAGCCCTTACGCAAGGGGGCGGAACACTGAAGCTTTCTTT
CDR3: CASSPYARGRNTEAFF

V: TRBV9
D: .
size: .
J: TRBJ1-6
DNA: TGTGCCAGCAGCTGGGAGGGATTTAAGAATTCACCCCTCCACTTT
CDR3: CASSWEGFKNSPLHF

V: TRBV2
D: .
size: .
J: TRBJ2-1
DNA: TGTGCCAGCAGTGGGGGACTCCTATACAATGAGCAGTTCTTC
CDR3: CASSGGLLYNEQFF

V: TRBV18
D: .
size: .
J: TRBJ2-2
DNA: TGTGCCAGCTCAGCAGACTTAGCAATTACCGGGGAGCTGTTTTTT
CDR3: CASSADLAITGELFF

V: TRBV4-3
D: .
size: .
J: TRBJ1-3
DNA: TGCGCCAGCAGCCCCGGGTCCCGAGCTGGAAACACCATATATTTT
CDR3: CASSPGSRAGNTIYF

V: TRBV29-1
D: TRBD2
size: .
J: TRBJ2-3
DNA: TGCAGCGTTAGACTAGCGGGAGCCAGAGATACGCAGTATTTT
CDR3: CSVRLAGARDTQYF

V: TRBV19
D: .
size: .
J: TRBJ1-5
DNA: TGTGCCAGTAAGGGGACCTCTTATCAGCCCCAGCATTTT
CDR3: CASKGTSYQPQHF

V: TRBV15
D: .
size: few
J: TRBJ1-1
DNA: TGTGCCACCAGCAGGCGGACCGGGAACACTGAAGCTTTCTTT
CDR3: CATSRRTGNTEAFF

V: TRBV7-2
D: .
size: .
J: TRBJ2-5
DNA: TGTGCCAGCAGCCAAGGAACTCGCGGGGAGACCCAGTACTTC
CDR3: CASSQGTRGETQYF

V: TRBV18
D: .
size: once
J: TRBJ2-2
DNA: TGTGCCAGCTCACCGACCGGGACACTTAACACCGGGGAGCTGTTTTTT
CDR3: CASSPTGTLNTGELFF

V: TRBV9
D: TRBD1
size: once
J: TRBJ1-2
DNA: TGTGCCAGCAGCAGAACCGGGACAGGGAACGACTATGGCTACACCTTC
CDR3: CASSRTGTGNDYGYTF

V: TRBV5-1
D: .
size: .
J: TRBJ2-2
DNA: TGCGCCAGCGGACAGTGGGGGAGCGCCACCGGGGAGCTGTTTTTT
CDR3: CASGQWGSATGELFF

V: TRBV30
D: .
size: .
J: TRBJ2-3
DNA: TGTGCCTGGGGCGGGGCAGTAGATACGCAGTATTTT
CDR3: CAWGGAVDTQYF

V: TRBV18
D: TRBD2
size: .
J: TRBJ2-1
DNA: TGTGCAAGCGAGGTGGGGGGGAAGCAGTTCTTC
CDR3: CASEVGGKQFF

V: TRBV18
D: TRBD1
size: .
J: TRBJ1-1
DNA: TGTGCCAGCTCACCTCTGGACAGGGGGCGGACTGAAGCTTTCTTT
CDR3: CASSPLDRGRTEAFF

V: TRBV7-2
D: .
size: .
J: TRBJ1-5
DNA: TGTGCCAGCAGCTCGGAGGGAGACCAGCCCCAGCATTTT
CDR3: CASSSEGDQPQHF

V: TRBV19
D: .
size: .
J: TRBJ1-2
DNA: TGTGCCAGTAGTATGAACAGGGACACCAGCTACACCTTC
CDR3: CASSMNRDTSYTF

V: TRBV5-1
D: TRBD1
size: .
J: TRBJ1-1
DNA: TGCGCCAGCAGCTTGGGGGACAGAGTGGACACTGAAGCTTTCTTT
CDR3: CASSLGDRVDTEAFF

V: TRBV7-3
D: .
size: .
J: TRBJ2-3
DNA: TGTGCCAGCAGCTTACTTGGCACAGATACGCAGTATTTT
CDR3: CASSLLGTDTQYF

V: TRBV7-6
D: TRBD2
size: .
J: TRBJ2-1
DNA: TGTGCCAGCAGCGTCCTAGCGGGAGAAATTTACAATGAGCAGTTCTTC
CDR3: CASSVLAGEIYNEQFF